This T cell receptor beta chain was sequenced for a study of blood T cell repertoires in COVID-19. Assay: immunoSEQ multiplex PCR; the TCRdb copy retains only in-frame clones and omits some. The table shows around 75,000 clones, with approximately 80% occurring only once. Deletions cut 5 bases from V and 5 bases from J, with 15 bases between. This CDR3 contains 15 residues. The germline CDR1 and CDR2 sequences are LNHDA and SQIVND (reference sequence). This sequence was found in a man aged 50-59 years with COVID-19, enrolled during active disease. The J gene is TRBJ2-2, the V gene TRBV19; D not certain. The sample taken for sequencing was peripheral blood. In DNA form, the CDR3 reads TGTGCCAGTAGTCCATCTCCACTTTCTACCGGGGAGCTGTTTTTT. Its protein is CASSPSPLSTGELFF.